A single sample gave rise to the 3 T cell receptor beta chains below, sequenced in a study of T cell responses to AZD1222 COVID-19 vaccine. Assay used: immunoSEQ multiplex PCR; TCRdb lists only in-frame clones, some missing. The data contain around 78,000 clones, roughly nine tenths of them singletons. Sequencing was performed on peripheral blood, taken on day 0 of AZD1222 vaccination. The receptors stem from an adult in good health.

As to this clone: At one end the junction does not follow the germline gene, possibly because of a read error. The chain combines TRBV10-3 with TRBJ2-2; D may be TRBD2 (5 bases). Germline V CDR1 and CDR2: ENHRY, SYGVKD. This CDR3 spans 16 amino acids. In DNA form, the CDR3 reads TGTGCCATCAGACCTGGCGGAGTAGCGAATACCGGGGAGCTGTTTTTT. It encodes CAIRPGGVANTGELFF.

This clone occurred once. The J gene is TRBJ2-2, the V gene TRBV6-2 or TRBV6-3, with 10 bases aligning to TRBD1. The CDR3 covers 16 residues. With V trimmed by 2 bases and J by 5 bases, 5 bases remained unmatched. Per germline, CDR1 MNHEY and CDR2 SVGEGT. The CDR3 region is CASSYAGQGRTGELFF. CDR3 DNA sequence: TGTGCCAGCAGTTACGCGGGACAGGGGAGGACCGGGGAGCTGTTTTTT.

V and J are TRBV30 and TRBJ1-4; 8 bases map to TRBD1. The CDR3 runs to 14 residues. The germline gives CDR1 GTSNPN, CDR2 SVGIG (reference sequence). Unmatched junction bases numbered 5, after V lost 3 bases and J lost 5 bases. The CDR3 DNA reads TGTGCCTGGAGCCGGGGACAGGTCAATGAAAAACTGTTTTTT. Encoded protein: CAWSRGQVNEKLFF.